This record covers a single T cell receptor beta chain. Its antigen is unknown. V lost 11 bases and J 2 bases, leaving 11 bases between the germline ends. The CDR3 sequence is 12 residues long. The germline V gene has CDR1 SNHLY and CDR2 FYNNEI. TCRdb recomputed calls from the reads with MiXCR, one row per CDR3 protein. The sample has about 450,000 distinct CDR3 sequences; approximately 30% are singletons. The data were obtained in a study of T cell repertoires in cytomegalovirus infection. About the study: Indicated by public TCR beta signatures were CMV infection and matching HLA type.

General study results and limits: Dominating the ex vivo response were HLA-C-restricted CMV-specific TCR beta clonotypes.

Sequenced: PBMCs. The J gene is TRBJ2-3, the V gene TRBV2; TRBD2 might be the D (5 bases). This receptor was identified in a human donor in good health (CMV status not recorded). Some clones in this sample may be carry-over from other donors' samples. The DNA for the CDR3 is TGTGCCTGGACTTCCATCACAGATACGCAGTATTTT. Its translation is CAWTSITDTQYF.